This T cell receptor beta chain was recovered during a study of OX40 agonist ivuxolimab in advanced cancers. Across the whole study: Across the patients, intravenous ivuxolimab was delivered every 2 weeks at 0.01 to 10 mg/kg. Males comprised about 78% of the group, whose mean age was approximately 60 years (range roughly 20 to 90). Patients with prior anti-PD-1, anti-PD-L1 or anti-CTLA-4 therapy were eligible; approximately 37% had some.

From germline, CDR1 is SGHNT and CDR2 YYREEE (reference sequence). This CDR3 comprises 12 residues. Trimming shortened V by 4 bases and J by 13 bases, and 12 bases separated the two germline ends. Assay: immunoSEQ multiplex PCR; the TCRdb copy retains only in-frame clones and omits some. The data contain around 10,000 clones, 70% to 90% of them singletons. The chain has TRBV5-4 and TRBJ1-6; D is undetermined. This clonotype was obtained from an adult with an advanced solid tumor such as melanoma, head and neck, liver or kidney cancer. The sequences come from CD4+ or CD8+ T cells sorted from blood, collected in a trial of the OX40 agonist ivuxolimab. The CDR3 bases are TGTGCCAGCAGCATAGACACTTATCCCCTCCACTTT. Protein sequence: CASSIDTYPLHF. The whole variable domain, filled in from reference TRBV5-4 and TRBJ1-6, reads ETGVTQSPTHLIKTRGQQVTLRCSSQSGHNTVSWYQQALGQGPQFIFQYYREEENGRGNFPPRFSGLQFPNYSSELNVNALELDDSALYLCASSIDTYPLHFGNGTRLTVT.